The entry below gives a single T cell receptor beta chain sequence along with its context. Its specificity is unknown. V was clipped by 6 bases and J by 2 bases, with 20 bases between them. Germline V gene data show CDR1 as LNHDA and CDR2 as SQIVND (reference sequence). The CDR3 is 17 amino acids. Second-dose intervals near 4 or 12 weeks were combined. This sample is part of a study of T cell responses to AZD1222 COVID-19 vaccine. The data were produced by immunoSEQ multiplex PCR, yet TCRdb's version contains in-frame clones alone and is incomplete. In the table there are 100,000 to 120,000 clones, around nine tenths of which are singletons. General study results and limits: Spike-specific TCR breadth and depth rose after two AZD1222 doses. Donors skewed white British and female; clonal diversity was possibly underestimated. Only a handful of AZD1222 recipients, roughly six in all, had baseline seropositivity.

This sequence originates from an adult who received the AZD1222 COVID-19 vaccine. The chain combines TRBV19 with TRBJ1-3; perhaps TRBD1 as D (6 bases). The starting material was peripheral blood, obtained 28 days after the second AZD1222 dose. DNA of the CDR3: TGTGCCAGTAGCATAAACAGGGATCTCCTCGCTGGAAACACCATATATTTT. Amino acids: CASSINRDLLAGNTIYF.